This T cell receptor beta chain came from a study of cytomegalovirus exposure and HLA in healthy donors. Study context: The platform used for the 120 or so validation repertoires matched that of the 600 to 800 first-cohort repertoires, a later analysis reported.

From germline, CDR1 is MNHNS and CDR2 SASEGT. The CDR3 extends over 16 amino acids. The ends were cut back, 4 bases at V and 7 bases at J, with 19 bases in the middle. Generated by immunoSEQ multiplex PCR, the TCRdb table keeps only in-frame clones and is missing some. The profile shows roughly 170,000 clones, more than 65% of them singletons. The receptor comes from a woman aged 18-29 years in good health and CMV-seropositive. The sample consisted of PBMCs. V usage is TRBV6-1 and J usage is TRBJ2-2; D may be TRBD1 (5 bases). The CDR3 loop is CASSGGGAPNGGELFF. CDR3 coding DNA: TGTGCCAGCAGTGGGGGTGGGGCTCCCAATGGCGGGGAGCTGTTTTTT.